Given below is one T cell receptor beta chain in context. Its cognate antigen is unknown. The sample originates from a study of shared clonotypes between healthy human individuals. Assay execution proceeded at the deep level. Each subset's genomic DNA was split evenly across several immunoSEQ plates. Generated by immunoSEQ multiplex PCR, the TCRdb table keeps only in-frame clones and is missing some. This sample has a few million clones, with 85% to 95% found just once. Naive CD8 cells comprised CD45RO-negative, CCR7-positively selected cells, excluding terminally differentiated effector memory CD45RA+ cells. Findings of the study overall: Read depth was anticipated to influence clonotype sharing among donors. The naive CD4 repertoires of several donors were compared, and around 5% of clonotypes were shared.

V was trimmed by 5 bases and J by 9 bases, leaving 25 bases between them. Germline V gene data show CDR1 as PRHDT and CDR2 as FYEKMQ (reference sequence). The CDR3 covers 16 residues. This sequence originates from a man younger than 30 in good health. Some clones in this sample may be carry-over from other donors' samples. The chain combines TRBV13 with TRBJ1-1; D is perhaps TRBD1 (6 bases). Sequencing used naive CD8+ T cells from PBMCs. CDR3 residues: CASSRTDSSAAKKAFF. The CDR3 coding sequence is TGTGCCAGCAGCCGGACGGACAGCTCAGCCGCTAAGAAAGCTTTCTTT.